These 4 T cell receptor beta chains came from one sample sequenced in a study of OX40 agonist ivuxolimab in advanced cancers. Data came from immunoSEQ multiplex PCR; TCRdb stores just in-frame clones and leaves some out. The repertoire holds tens of thousands of clones, roughly 83% seen once, with 10% to 15% in the top ten. The specimen was CD4+ or CD8+ T cells sorted from blood, collected in a trial of the OX40 agonist ivuxolimab. The receptors stem from an adult with an advanced solid tumor such as melanoma, head and neck, liver or kidney cancer.

This clone was recorded once. As DNA, the CDR3 is TGTGCCATCAGTGAGTCTGGGTTCCGGGACAGGGGGTTAGCGGGGCGCTCCTACGAGCAGTACTTC. Its translation: CAISESGFRDRGLAGRSYEQYF. J is TRBJ2-7 and V is TRBV10-3, with TRBD1 matching over 11 bases. Looked up from germline, CDR1 is ENHRY and CDR2 is SYGVKD. The V segment lost 0 bases and the J segment 0 bases; nucleotides outside the gene matches: 19. This CDR3 comprises 22 residues.

The V call is TRBV10-3, the J call TRBJ2-1; the match to TRBD1 covers 9 bases. Trimming took 5 bases from V and 6 from J; bases not matched to a gene: 8. Per germline, CDR1 ENHRY and CDR2 SYGVKD. CDR3 size: 15 residues. CDR3 amino acids: CAISSGTGQVNEQFF. CDR3 nucleotides: TGTGCCATCAGTTCCGGGACAGGGCAAGTCAATGAGCAGTTCTTC.

The gene calls are TRBV19 and TRBJ2-1; tentatively, D is TRBD1 (6 bases). V shed 5 bases and J shed 11 bases, with 13 bases lying between them. Germline values: CDR1 LNHDA, CDR2 SQIVND (reference sequence). The CDR3 length is 12 residues. The CDR3 DNA is TGTGCCAGTAGTCTCCGTCGGGACAAGCAGTTCTTC. Translation gives CASSLRRDKQFF. The full variable domain, in which reference TRBV19 and TRBJ2-1 provide the parts outside the CDR3, is DGGITQSPKYLFRKEGQNVTLSCEQNLNHDAMYWYRQDPGQGLRLIYYSQIVNDFQKGDIAEGYSVSREKKESFPLTVTSAQKNPTAFYLCASSLRRDKQFFGPGTRLTVL.

In its sample, this clone was seen a few times. The J gene is TRBJ1-1, the V gene TRBV10-3; D not resolved. CDR1 is ENHRY and CDR2 is SYGVKD in the germline V gene. This CDR3 has 14 residues. Trimming stripped 0 bases from V and 3 bases from J, with 8 bases between. The CDR3 here is CAISESWRDTEAFF. The CDR3 nucleotides read TGTGCCATCAGTGAGTCGTGGAGGGACACTGAAGCTTTCTTT.